The clone carrying this T cell receptor (beta chain) appeared many times. Its antigen is undetermined. This record comes from a study of T cells in Graves' hyperthyroidism and ophthalmopathy. The germline gives CDR1 SQVTM, CDR2 ANQGSEA. J lost 11 bases, V lost 6 bases, and 9 bases had no gene match. The CDR3 sequence is 11 residues long. Study results and caveats: Before onset, by a median of approximately 6.2 months, the model predicted ophthalmopathy.

TCR beta CDR3 region amplification was performed from RNA transcripts. The primer set for the first-round RT-PCR of the TCR CDR3 was HTBI. One entry per CDR3 protein results from TCRdb running MiXCR on the multiplex PCR reads. The table shows fewer than 550,000 distinct CDR3 sequences, with 15% to 19% occurring only once. This chain links TRBV29-1 with TRBJ1-1; 7 bases map to TRBD1. The TCR sequence derives from a woman between 18 and 30 years old with Graves' hyperthyroidism. Sequenced sample: blood. CDR3 sequence (DNA): TGCAGCGTCGAATTAGACAGGGTGGCTTTCTTT. It specifies CSVELDRVAFF.